These T cell receptor beta chains were read from a single sample in a study of cytomegalovirus exposure and HLA in healthy donors. Sequencing was performed with immunoSEQ multiplex PCR; in TCRdb, only in-frame clones are kept and a portion is missing. The sample has 150,000 to 200,000 clones, around 68% seen once. The sample consisted of PBMCs. Receptors were obtained from a middle-aged man in good health and CMV-seronegative. The CDR3 runs from the conserved cysteine through the conserved F or W. D genes are given only for firm matches. Clone size appears in some rows only: once, few, many, or a class for an expanded clone.

d_call	j_call	clone_size	v_call	cdr3_nt	cdr3_aa
.	TRBJ1-1	.	TRBV5-4	TGTGCCAGCAGTTTTATACAGGGATGGAACACTGAAGCTTTCTTT	CASSFIQGWNTEAFF
.	TRBJ2-7	.	TRBV5-4	TGTGCCAGCAGCGACAGGCGAGCCTCCTACGAGCAGTACTTC	CASSDRRASYEQYF
TRBD2	TRBJ2-1	.	TRBV7-9	TGTGCCGGACAGAGCGGGGGCTACAATGAGCAGTTCTTC	CAGQSGGYNEQFF
.	TRBJ2-7	.	TRBV7-9	TGTTCCAGCAGCCCATTAAAAGGGGGGGACCTACACGAGCAGTACTTC	CSSSPLKGGDLHEQYF
.	TRBJ1-3	.	TRBV14	TGTGCCAGCAGCTATACTGGAAACACCATATATTTT	CASSYTGNTIYF
.	TRBJ2-7	.	TRBV18	TGTGCCAGCTCACCATCATTGGCGGGTACTCGGTACGAGCAGTACTTC	CASSPSLAGTRYEQYF
.	TRBJ1-1	.	TRBV5-1	TGCGCCAGCAAATCTTCGGCAGGAAGGAACACTGAAGCTTTCTTT	CASKSSAGRNTEAFF
.	TRBJ2-2	.	TRBV19	TGTGCCAGTAGTATCTTGACAGTAAGAGCCACCGGGGAGCTGTTTTTT	CASSILTVRATGELFF
.	TRBJ1-1	.	TRBV4-3	TGCGCCAGCAGCCAAGTTAAGGGGTATGAAGCTTTCTTT	CASSQVKGYEAFF
.	TRBJ2-7	.	TRBV19	TGTGCCAGTAGTATCGGCGGGTCTGAGACCTACGAGCAGTACTTC	CASSIGGSETYEQYF
TRBD2	TRBJ2-1	.	TRBV29-1	TGCGGGGGGGTTGATTTTAGCGCGGAACGCTACAATGAGCAGTTCTTC	CGGVDFSAERYNEQFF
TRBD1	TRBJ2-7	.	TRBV11-1	TGTGCCAGCAGCTCGTGGACAGGGGGCCCCTACGAGCAGTACTTC	CASSSWTGGPYEQYF
TRBD1	TRBJ2-7	.	TRBV19	TGTGCCAGTAGCAAACAGGGGGCAGGGTCCTACGAGCAGTACTTC	CASSKQGAGSYEQYF
TRBD2	TRBJ2-2	.	TRBV7-2	TGTGCCAGCAGCTTACCGGGGGGATGGACCGGGGAGCTGTTTTTT	CASSLPGGWTGELFF
.	TRBJ1-2	.	TRBV30	TGTGCCTGGAGTCGGGCAGGGGAGTACTATGGCTACACCTTC	CAWSRAGEYYGYTF
TRBD1	TRBJ1-5	.	TRBV15	TGTGCCACCAGCACACGGACAGGGCGCAATCAGCCCCAGCATTTT	CATSTRTGRNQPQHF
.	TRBJ2-1	.	TRBV14	TGTGCCAGCAGCCAGACCCAGGGCTCGAACAATGAGCAGTTCTTC	CASSQTQGSNNEQFF
TRBD2	TRBJ2-3	.	TRBV5-1	TGCGCCAGCAGCTTTAATAGCGGGAGCACAGATACGCAGTATTTT	CASSFNSGSTDTQYF
.	TRBJ2-1	.	TRBV9	TGTGCCAGCAGTACAGCCCTATACAATGAGCAGTTCTTC	CASSTALYNEQFF
TRBD1	TRBJ2-7	few	TRBV18	TGTGCCAGCTCACCTTATAGGGACAGCTCCTACGAGCAGTACTTC	CASSPYRDSSYEQYF
.	TRBJ2-7	few	TRBV5-1	TGCGCCAGCAGCTTTTCTCCAGGGAACTCCTACGAGCAGTACTTC	CASSFSPGNSYEQYF
.	TRBJ1-5	.	TRBV28	TGTGCCAGCAGCACCGGGGGGGACAGCAATCAGCCCCAGCATTTT	CASSTGGDSNQPQHF
TRBD2	TRBJ2-7	.	TRBV6-5	TGTGCCAGCAGTTCAGAAGCGGGGGTCTCCTACGAGCAGTACTTC	CASSSEAGVSYEQYF
.	TRBJ2-1	.	TRBV2	TGTGCCAGCAGGAGCCCCCAGGCGGGGTCCTACAATGAGCAGTTCTTC	CASRSPQAGSYNEQFF
TRBD1	TRBJ1-4	.	TRBV5-6	TGTGCCAGCAGCTTGGGACAGGGAATTGCAACTAATGAAAAACTGTTTTTT	CASSLGQGIATNEKLFF
.	TRBJ1-2	.	TRBV19	TGTGCCAGTACCACCTTGGAGGGTAACTATGGCTACACCTTC	CASTTLEGNYGYTF
TRBD2	TRBJ2-2	.	TRBV28	TGTGCCAGCAGCCCTAGACTAGCGGGGGGGCCAAGGAACACCGGGGAGCTGTTTTTT	CASSPRLAGGPRNTGELFF
TRBD2	TRBJ2-1	.	TRBV27	TGTGCCAGCAGCCTAACCTCTCCCGGGACTAGGAATGAGCAGTTCTTC	CASSLTSPGTRNEQFF
TRBD2	TRBJ2-2	.	TRBV18	TGTGCCAGCTCACCACCTCCCGGGAGGACTACCGGGGAGCTGTTTTTT	CASSPPPGRTTGELFF
.	TRBJ1-6	few	TRBV18	TGTGCCAGCTCCCCCGGCTTGGCAGGGGAAATTTCACCCCTCCACTTT	CASSPGLAGEISPLHF
TRBD1	TRBJ1-2	.	TRBV7-2	TGTGCCAGCAGCTTAACAGGGGGCGAAGGCTACACCTTC	CASSLTGGEGYTF
.	TRBJ1-3	.	TRBV28	TGTGCCAGCAGTTTGGAGGTTGGCGGAAACACCATATATTTT	CASSLEVGGNTIYF
.	TRBJ2-3	.	TRBV29-1	TGCAGCGTTTATCGTACCGAGTCCAGCACAGATACGCAGTATTTT	CSVYRTESSTDTQYF
TRBD2	TRBJ2-2	few	TRBV5-1	TGCGCCAGCAGCTTGAGCGGGGATACCGGGGAGCTGTTTTTT	CASSLSGDTGELFF
TRBD1	TRBJ2-7	once	TRBV6-5	TGTGCCAGCAAAGGACAGGTCACCTACGAGCAGTACTTC	CASKGQVTYEQYF
.	TRBJ2-1	few	TRBV5-5	TGTGCCAGCAGCCCCCTCGCACAGGATACCTACAATGAGCAGTTCTTC	CASSPLAQDTYNEQFF
.	TRBJ1-5	.	TRBV2	TGTGCCAGCAGTGTGGGGGCTGAGCAGCCCCAGCATTTT	CASSVGAEQPQHF
.	TRBJ1-2	.	TRBV7-9	TGTGCCAGCAGCTCCGGCAACAGGGAAGATGGCTACACCTTC	CASSSGNREDGYTF
TRBD2	TRBJ2-1	.	TRBV7-2	TGTGCCAGCAGCTTAGGTGCAGGCGGGAGGGTGTTCTTC	CASSLGAGGRVFF
.	TRBJ2-3	few	TRBV4-1	TGCGCCAGCAGCCCCTCCAACCGGCTAGCACCAGATACGCAGTATTTT	CASSPSNRLAPDTQYF
.	TRBJ2-7	few	TRBV6-5	TGTGCCAGCAGTGTAAGACAGCGTCCCTACGAGCAGTACTTC	CASSVRQRPYEQYF